The 8 T cell receptor beta chains below were found in one sample sequenced in a study of response to subunit inactivated influenza vaccine. TCRdb re-called the RT-PCR reads with MiXCR, one entry per CDR3 protein. The sample shows over 650,000 distinct CDR3 sequences, roughly 20% of them seen only once. The sample was PBMCs from blood, taken roughly 5 days after vaccination. These receptors came from a man aged 45 to 65 who received an inactivated influenza vaccine.

This clonotype has more than one count but fewer than ten. The chain uses TRBV29-1 and TRBJ2-7; 10 bases are a match to TRBD2. Germline-derived CDR1 and CDR2 are SQVTM and ANQGSEA. This CDR3 is built from 14 residues. The ends lost 7 bases at V and 3 bases at J; junction bases unmatched: 9. CDR3: CSAAPSGGYYEQYF. For the CDR3, the DNA is TGCAGCGCCGCACCTAGCGGGGGCTACTACGAGCAGTACTTC.

This clonotype has only a few counts. The chain has TRBV29-1 and TRBJ2-7, with 7 bases matching TRBD1. This CDR3 has 14 amino acids. Germline V gene sequence: CDR1 SQVTM, CDR2 ANQGSEA. V was pared by 0 bases and J by 3 bases, with 5 bases of the junction left unmatched. For the CDR3, the DNA is TGCAGCGTTGAAGATCCGCGGACAGGCTACGAGCAGTACTTC. Protein product: CSVEDPRTGYEQYF.

The V gene is TRBV9, the J gene TRBJ2-3; possibly TRBD1 for D (6 bases). The CDR3 sequence is 14 residues long. Trimming removed 4 bases from V and 4 bases from J, with 13 bases in between. CDR1 and CDR2 from the germline V gene are SGDLS and YYNGEE. The CDR3 DNA reads as TGTGCCAGCAGCCTCGACAGGCCCCCAGATACGCAGTATTTT. It specifies CASSLDRPPDTQYF.

The count of this clonotype is one. V usage is TRBV5-1 and J usage is TRBJ2-5, with 10 bases fitting TRBD2. J gave up 5 bases and V 2 bases, and 12 bases lay outside the gene matches. This CDR3 has 17 residues. Germline loops: CDR1 SGHRS, CDR2 YFSETQ. The CDR3 DNA sequence: TGCGCCAGCAGCTTAGGTTCGGCTAGCGGGAGTAGGGAGACCCAGTACTTC. Residues: CASSLGSASGSRETQYF. Full variable domain (rest looked up from reference TRBV5-1 and TRBJ2-5): KAGVTQTPRYLIKTRGQQVTLSCSPISGHRSVSWYQQTPGQGLQFLFEYFSETQRNKGNFPGRFSGRQFSNSRSEMNVSTLELGDSALYLCASSLGSASGSRETQYFGPGTRLLVL.

This clonotype came up a few times. CDR3 protein: CATSQPTGRLTDTQYF. Written as DNA, the CDR3 is TGTGCCACCTCCCAACCGACAGGAAGGCTCACCGATACGCAGTATTTT. This chain connects TRBV10-3 to TRBJ2-3; D may be TRBD1 (6 bases). The CDR3 covers 16 residues. V dropped 10 bases and J dropped 6 bases, with 26 bases sitting between them. CDR1 is ENHRY and CDR2 is SYGVKD in the germline V gene.

The sample holds many counts of this clonotype. V usage is TRBV12-3 or TRBV12-4 and J usage is TRBJ1-1; 7 bases align to TRBD1. The CDR3 contains 13 residues. The V gene end was trimmed by 2 bases and the J gene end by 8 bases; junction bases not matched to a gene: 5. The CDR3 loop is CASSLTGEGEAFF. The CDR3, as DNA: TGTGCCAGCAGTTTAACAGGGGAAGGGGAAGCTTTCTTT.

This clonotype turned up a few times. The J gene is TRBJ2-5, the V gene TRBV20-1; possible D gene TRBD1, 6 bases. The CDR3 sequence is 14 residues long. CDR1 DFQATT and CDR2 SNEGSKA come from the germline V gene (reference sequence). Trimming took 0 bases from V and 6 from J, leaving 14 bases between them. The CDR3 region has the DNA TGCAGTGCTAGAGATCCCAGGGGCGGAAAGACCCAGTACTTC. This gives the protein CSARDPRGGKTQYF.

Only a few counts were recorded for this clonotype. J is TRBJ2-1 and V is TRBV11-2, with a possible D match to TRBD2 (5 bases). The CDR3 runs to 14 residues. The germline CDR1 and CDR2 sequences are SGHAT and FQNNGV. V lost 5 bases, J lost 7 bases, and 15 bases lay in between. The CDR3, as DNA: TGTGCCAGCAGCAGCCCCCAGCGGAGGAATGAGCAGTTCTTC. Translation gives CASSSPQRRNEQFF.